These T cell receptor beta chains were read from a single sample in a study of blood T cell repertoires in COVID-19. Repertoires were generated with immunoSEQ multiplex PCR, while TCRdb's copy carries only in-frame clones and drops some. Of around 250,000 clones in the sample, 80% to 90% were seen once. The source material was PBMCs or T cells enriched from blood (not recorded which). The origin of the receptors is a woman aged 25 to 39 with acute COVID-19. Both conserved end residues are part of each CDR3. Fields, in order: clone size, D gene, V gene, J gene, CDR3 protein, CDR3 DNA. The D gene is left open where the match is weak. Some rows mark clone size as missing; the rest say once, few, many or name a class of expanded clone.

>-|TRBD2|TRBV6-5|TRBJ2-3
CASSYSGLALADTQYF
TGTGCCAGCAGTTACTCGGGACTAGCTTTGGCAGATACGCAGTATTTT
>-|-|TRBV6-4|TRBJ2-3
CASSDLAGTSTDTQYF
TGTGCCAGCAGTGACTTGGCGGGAACTAGCACAGATACGCAGTATTTT
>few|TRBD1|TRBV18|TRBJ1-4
CASSPTGTNEKLFF
TGTGCCAGCTCACCGACAGGGACTAATGAAAAACTGTTTTTT
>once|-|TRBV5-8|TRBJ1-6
CASSFEEAEAYNSPLHF
TGTGCCAGCAGCTTCGAAGAAGCGGAGGCCTATAATTCACCCCTCCACTTT
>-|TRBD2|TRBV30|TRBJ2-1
CAWSANSGLARFNEQFF
TGTGCCTGGAGTGCGAATTCGGGACTAGCGAGATTCAATGAGCAGTTCTTC
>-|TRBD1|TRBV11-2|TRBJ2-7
CASSPGQAYEQYF
TGTGCCAGCAGCCCGGGACAGGCCTACGAGCAGTACTTC
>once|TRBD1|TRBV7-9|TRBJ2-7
CASSTVGGKHEQYF
TGTGCCAGCAGCACCGTAGGGGGCAAACACGAGCAGTACTTC
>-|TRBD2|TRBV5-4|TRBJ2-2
CASSLEGSGSGGELFF
TGTGCCAGCAGCTTGGAAGGTAGCGGGAGTGGCGGGGAGCTGTTTTTT
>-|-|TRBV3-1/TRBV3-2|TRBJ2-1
CASSQVEAALGNEQFF
TGTGCCAGCAGCCAAGTAGAGGCAGCCCTGGGCAATGAGCAGTTCTTC
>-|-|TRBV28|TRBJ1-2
CASRGASNYGYTF
TGTGCCAGCCGGGGGGCCTCGAACTATGGCTACACCTTC
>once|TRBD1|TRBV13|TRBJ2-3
CASSLGTGPTDTQYF
TGTGCCAGCAGCTTAGGGACAGGGCCGACAGATACGCAGTATTTT
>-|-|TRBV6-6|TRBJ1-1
CASSYSTGEAFF
TGTGCCAGCAGTTACTCGACAGGTGAAGCTTTCTTT
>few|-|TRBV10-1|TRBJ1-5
CACYRERQPQHF
TGCGCCTGTTACAGGGAACGTCAGCCCCAGCATTTT
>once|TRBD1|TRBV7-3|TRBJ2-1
CASSAPDRGRGNEQFF
TGTGCCAGCAGCGCACCTGACAGGGGCAGAGGGAATGAGCAGTTCTTC
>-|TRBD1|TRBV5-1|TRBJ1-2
CASSPWDRADYGYTF
TGCGCCAGCAGCCCATGGGACAGGGCGGACTATGGCTACACCTTC
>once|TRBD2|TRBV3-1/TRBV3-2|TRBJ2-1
CASSHRLAGIYNEQFF
TGTGCCAGCAGCCATAGACTAGCGGGAATCTACAATGAGCAGTTCTTC
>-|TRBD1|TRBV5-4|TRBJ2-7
CASSRTGTDYEQYF
TGTGCCAGCAGCCGCACCGGGACAGACTACGAGCAGTACTTC
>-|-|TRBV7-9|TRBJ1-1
CASSLEGDTEAFF
TGTGCCAGCAGCTTAGAGGGGGACACTGAAGCTTTCTTT
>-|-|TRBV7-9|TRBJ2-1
CASSSRDGSSYNEQFF
TGTGCCAGCAGCTCCCGGGACGGGAGCTCCTACAATGAGCAGTTCTTC
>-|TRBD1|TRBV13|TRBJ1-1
CASTLQGAEAFF
TGTGCCAGCACCTTGCAGGGGGCTGAAGCTTTCTTT
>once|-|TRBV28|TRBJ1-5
CASSLMGQPQHF
TGTGCCAGCAGTTTAATGGGCCAGCCCCAGCATTTT
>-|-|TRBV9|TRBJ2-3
CASSLRGGSTDTQYF
TGTGCCAGCAGCCTGAGGGGGGGTAGCACAGATACGCAGTATTTT
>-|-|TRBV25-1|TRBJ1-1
CASSDPGEYTEAFF
TGTGCCAGCAGTGATCCCGGGGAGTACACTGAAGCTTTCTTT
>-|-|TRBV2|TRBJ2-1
CATRRTFSYNEQFF
TGTGCCACCAGACGGACTTTCTCCTACAATGAGCAGTTCTTC
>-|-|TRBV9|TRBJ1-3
CASSVGRTGSGNTIYF
TGTGCCAGCAGCGTAGGTCGAACAGGCTCTGGAAACACCATATATTTT
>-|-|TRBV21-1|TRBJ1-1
CASSTECKRHTEAFF
TGTGCCAGCAGCACCGAATGTAAGAGGCACACTGAAGCTTTCTTT
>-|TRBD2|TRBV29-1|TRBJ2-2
CSGEGPGTNFGELFF
TGCAGCGGGGAGGGGCCCGGGACTAACTTCGGGGAGCTGTTTTTT
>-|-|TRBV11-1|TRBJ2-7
CASGVRTSYEQYF
TGTGCCAGCGGGGTTAGGACTTCCTACGAGCAGTACTTC
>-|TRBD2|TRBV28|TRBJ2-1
CASGLAEDSYNEQFF
TGTGCCAGCGGGCTAGCGGAAGACTCCTACAATGAGCAGTTCTTC
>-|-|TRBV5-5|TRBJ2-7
CASSLVDSSSYEQYF
TGTGCCAGCAGCCTCGTAGATTCGTCTTCTTACGAGCAGTACTTC
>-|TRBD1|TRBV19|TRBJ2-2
CASSTDRDRGYLNTGELFF
TGTGCCAGTAGTACGGACCGGGACAGGGGCTATCTGAACACCGGGGAGCTGTTTTTT
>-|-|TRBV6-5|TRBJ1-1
CASSHRAANTEAFF
TGTGCCAGCAGTCACAGGGCTGCGAACACTGAAGCTTTCTTT
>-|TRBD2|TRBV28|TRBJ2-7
CASSLSSGLPYEQYF
TGTGCCAGCAGTTTATCTAGCGGGCTCCCCTACGAGCAGTACTTC
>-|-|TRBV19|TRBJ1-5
CASRTLGGNQPQHF
TGTGCCAGTAGGACGTTGGGCGGCAATCAGCCCCAGCATTTT
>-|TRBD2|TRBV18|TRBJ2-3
CASSPYLAGTDTQYF
TGTGCCAGCTCACCATACTTAGCGGGGACAGATACGCAGTATTTT
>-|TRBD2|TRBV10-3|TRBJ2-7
CAISGTSGTYEQYF
TGTGCCATCAGTGGGACTAGCGGGACTTACGAGCAGTACTTC
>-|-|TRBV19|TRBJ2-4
CASSIEAVLAKNIQYF
TGTGCCAGTAGTATAGAGGCCGTGCTAGCCAAAAACATTCAGTACTTC
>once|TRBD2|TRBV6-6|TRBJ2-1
CATATSGISNEQFF
TGTGCCACCGCGACTAGCGGGATTAGCAATGAGCAGTTCTTC
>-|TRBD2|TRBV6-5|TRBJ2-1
CATTIAGAYNEQFF
TGTGCCACCACCATAGCGGGAGCTTACAATGAGCAGTTCTTC
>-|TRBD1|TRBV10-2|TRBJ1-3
CASKGTGPGNTIYF
TGCGCCAGCAAGGGGACAGGGCCGGGAAACACCATATATTTT
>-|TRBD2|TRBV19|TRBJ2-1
CASSTPGGRLLAGANEQFF
TGTGCCAGTAGTACACCCGGGGGAAGGTTACTAGCGGGGGCAAATGAGCAGTTCTTC
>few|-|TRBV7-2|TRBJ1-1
CASSLGLAGSTEAFF
TGTGCCAGCAGCTTAGGGCTGGCAGGGTCCACTGAAGCTTTCTTT
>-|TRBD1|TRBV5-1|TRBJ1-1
CASSEGQGGTEAFF
TGCGCCAGCAGTGAGGGACAGGGTGGAACTGAAGCTTTCTTT
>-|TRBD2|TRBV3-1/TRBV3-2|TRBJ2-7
CASSHGGLAGGRAYEQYF
TGTGCCAGCAGCCACGGGGGACTAGCGGGAGGTCGCGCCTACGAGCAGTACTTC
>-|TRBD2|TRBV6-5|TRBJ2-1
CASSYSGLVSNEQFF
TGTGCCAGCAGTTACTCTGGACTAGTCAGCAATGAGCAGTTCTTC
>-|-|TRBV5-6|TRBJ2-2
CASSLTGGGELFF
TGTGCCAGCAGCCTGACAGGAGGCGGGGAGCTGTTTTTT
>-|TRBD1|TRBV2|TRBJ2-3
CASEGQGLWADTQYF
TGTGCCAGCGAGGGACAGGGCCTATGGGCAGATACGCAGTATTTT
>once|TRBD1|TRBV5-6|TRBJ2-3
CASSFVSRDRGQDTQYF
TGTGCCAGCAGCTTTGTGTCCCGGGACAGGGGGCAAGATACGCAGTATTTT
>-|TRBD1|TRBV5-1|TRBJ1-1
CASKGGNRGRTEAFF
TGCGCCAGTAAGGGGGGTAACAGGGGTCGGACTGAAGCTTTCTTT
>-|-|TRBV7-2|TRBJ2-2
CASSPLGQVNTGELFF
TGTGCCAGCAGCCCCTTGGGGCAGGTGAACACCGGGGAGCTGTTTTTT
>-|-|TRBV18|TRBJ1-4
CASSEQGRSDEKLFF
TGTGCCAGCTCAGAGCAGGGGCGATCCGATGAAAAACTGTTTTTT
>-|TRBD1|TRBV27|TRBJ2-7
CASSRAETGTPYEQYF
TGTGCCAGCAGCAGAGCCGAGACAGGGACGCCCTACGAGCAGTACTTC
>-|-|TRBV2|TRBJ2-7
CASSEVQDSREQYF
TGTGCCAGCAGTGAGGTCCAGGACTCTCGGGAGCAGTACTTC
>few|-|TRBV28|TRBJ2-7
CASSLGRGSEQYF
TGTGCCAGCAGTTTAGGACGAGGGAGCGAGCAGTACTTC
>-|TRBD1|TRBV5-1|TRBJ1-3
CASSLGQGLPSGNTIYF
TGCGCCAGCAGCTTAGGACAGGGATTACCCTCTGGAAACACCATATATTTT
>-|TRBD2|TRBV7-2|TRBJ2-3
CASSFYQRGLTDTQYF
TGTGCCAGCAGCTTCTACCAGCGGGGTCTCACAGATACGCAGTATTTT
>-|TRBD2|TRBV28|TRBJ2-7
CASSPGGLAGDSDEQYF
TGTGCCAGCAGTCCGGGGGGACTAGCGGGAGACAGTGACGAGCAGTACTTC